These 11 T cell receptor beta chains share one sample of origin, sequenced in a study of shared clonotypes between healthy human individuals. Sequencing was performed with immunoSEQ multiplex PCR; in TCRdb, only in-frame clones are kept and a portion is missing. The table shows about 1.1 million clones, with about 80% occurring only once. Sequencing used memory CD4+ T cells from PBMCs. The sample's subset: CD45RA-negative fraction. These receptors were taken from a man aged 18 to 29 in good health. Some clones in this sample may be carry-over from other donors' samples.

The gene calls are TRBV5-1 and TRBJ1-5, with a tentative D call TRBD1 (6 bases). Between the trimmed V and J ends, which lost 4 bases and 3 bases, there was a span of 14 bases. CDR3 size: 15 residues. Germline V gene data show CDR1 as SGHRS and CDR2 as YFSETQ. In DNA form, the CDR3 reads TGCGCCAGCAGCCAAGGACAGAACTCCAATCAGCCCCAGCATTTT. It yields the protein CASSQGQNSNQPQHF.

The CDR3: CASSQLSRPASGGYTF. The CDR3 DNA reads as TGTGCCAGCAGCCAATTATCCCGACCGGCCTCGGGCGGCTACACCTTC. The chain couples TRBV14 to TRBJ1-2; no firm D call. The CDR3 covers 16 residues. Germline CDR1 SGHDN, CDR2 FVKESK. V gave up 2 bases and J gave up 8 bases, with 21 bases separating them.

The J gene is TRBJ2-7, the V gene TRBV18; TRBD2 aligns across 7 bases. The V gene end was trimmed by 4 bases and the J gene end by 3 bases; junction bases not matched to a gene: 3. Germline CDR1 KGHSH, CDR2 LQKENI. The CDR3 is made up of 13 amino acids. The CDR3 nucleotides read TGTGCCAGCTCACGCACGGGGGGCTACGAGCAGTACTTC. Translating gives CASSRTGGYEQYF.

The chain couples TRBV5-1 to TRBJ1-1, with 8 bases that match TRBD1. The ends lost 4 bases at V and 3 bases at J; junction bases unmatched: 8. CDR1 is SGHRS, CDR2 YFSETQ, per germline. The length of the CDR3 is 15 residues. CDR3 loop: CASSPRTGRDTEAFF. CDR3 coding DNA: TGCGCCAGCAGCCCACGGACAGGGAGGGACACTGAAGCTTTCTTT.

The chain employs TRBV6-1 and TRBJ1-2, with 9 bases fitting TRBD1. Germline assignment: CDR1 MNHNS and CDR2 SASEGT. With 2 bases clipped from V and 5 bases from J, the junction kept 3 bases outside the gene matches. The CDR3 is 14 residues long. CDR3 protein: CASSESGQGYGYTF. DNA for the CDR3: TGTGCCAGCAGTGAATCGGGACAGGGTTATGGCTACACCTTC.

The chain employs TRBV7-3 and TRBJ1-5; no reliable D call. Germline lookup yields CDR1 SGHTA and CDR2 FQGTGA. Trimming pared 0 bases from V and 5 bases from J, leaving 5 bases between. The CDR3 extends over 13 amino acids. CDR3 region: CASSLTLDQPQHF. The CDR3 bases are TGTGCCAGCAGCTTAACTCTGGATCAGCCCCAGCATTTT.

Only a few counts were recorded for this clone. The V gene is TRBV28, the J gene TRBJ2-7; D is perhaps TRBD1 (6 bases). The length of the CDR3 is 15 residues. The V gene lost 4 bases and the J gene lost 5 bases, with 18 bases spanning the gap. Looked up from germline, CDR1 is MDHEN and CDR2 is SYDVKM. CDR3 sequence reads: CASSSEPNRAHEQYF. The CDR3 nucleotides are TGTGCCAGCAGTTCGGAACCCAACAGGGCCCACGAGCAGTACTTC. Filled out from reference TRBV28 and TRBJ2-7, the complete variable domain reads DVKVTQSSRYLVKRTGEKVFLECVQDMDHENMFWYRQDPGLGLRLIYFSYDVKMKEKGDIPEGYSVSREKKERFSLILESASTNQTSMYLCASSSEPNRAHEQYFGPGTRLTVT.

CDR3 region: CASSPWTGQNGYTF. The CDR3 region has the DNA TGCGCCAGCAGCCCCTGGACAGGGCAAAATGGCTACACCTTC. The rearrangement uses TRBV5-1 and TRBJ1-2; 8 bases fit TRBD1. Germline V lookup: CDR1 SGHRS, CDR2 YFSETQ. V lost 4 bases to trimming and J lost 6 bases; unmatched junction nucleotides: 8. The CDR3 contains 14 residues.

The genes are TRBV2 and TRBJ1-5; D uncertain. This CDR3 is built from 12 residues. The V end was cut by 5 bases, the J end by 7 bases, with 9 bases between. Germline CDR1 reads SNHLY; CDR2 reads FYNNEI. The CDR3 region is CASSPSGQPQHF. CDR3 DNA: TGTGCCAGCAGTCCCTCGGGGCAGCCCCAGCATTTT.

This clone was counted a single time. The V and J genes are TRBV2 and TRBJ2-1; 7 bases match TRBD2. V trimming: 8 bases; J trimming: 6 bases; junction bases outside the gene matches: 10. Germline V lookup: CDR1 SNHLY, CDR2 FYNNEI. This CDR3 spans 14 amino acids. Here the CDR3 DNA reads TGTGCCAGCGGACGCCAGCGGGACTCCAATGAGCAGTTCTTC. This gives the protein CASGRQRDSNEQFF.

The chain carries TRBV5-4 and TRBJ2-7; 8 nucleotides align to TRBD2. From germline, CDR1 is SGHNT and CDR2 YYREEE (reference sequence). V lost 4 bases, J lost 1 base, and 4 bases stayed unmatched. The CDR3 runs 14 residues. CDR3 coding DNA: TGTGCCAGCAGCCCACGGGGGGGGTCCTACGAGCAGTACTTC. Translated: CASSPRGGSYEQYF.